This entry lists 29 T cell receptor beta chains sequenced from one sample in a study of T cells in Graves' hyperthyroidism and ophthalmopathy. TCR beta CDR3 sequences were amplified from RNA transcripts. A first-round RT-PCR of the TCR CDR3 used the HTBI primer set. TCRdb re-called the multiplex PCR reads through MiXCR, storing one row per CDR3 protein. The sample yields about 500,000 distinct CDR3 sequences, about 16% seen once. The sample comprised blood. The receptors stem from a woman in her twenties or thirties with Graves' ophthalmopathy.

The table lists this clonotype with a few counts. The chain combines TRBV11-3 with TRBJ2-5; no firm D call. This CDR3 is 13 amino acids long. Germline assignment: CDR1 SGHNT and CDR2 YENEEA. Trimming took 1 base from V and 7 from J, leaving 10 bases between them. As DNA, the CDR3 is TGTGCCAGCAGCTTAGTTCGCTCAGGGACCCAGTACTTC. Protein: CASSLVRSGTQYF.

The CDR3 loop is CASTTNMIGNLLSDTQYF. DNA for the CDR3: TGTGCCAGCACCACTAATATGATTGGGAACCTTTTATCGGATACGCAGTATTTT. The chain links TRBV12-3 or TRBV12-4 to TRBJ2-3; unclear D gene. The CDR3 runs 18 residues. Trimming took 7 bases from V and 6 from J, leaving 29 bases between them.

The chain employs TRBV7-3 and TRBJ2-1; 8 bases fit TRBD2. Trimming took 5 bases from V and 8 from J; bases not matched to a gene: 11. This CDR3 is built from 15 residues. Germline loops: CDR1 SGHTA, CDR2 FQGTGA. CDR3 loop: CASSAYPGLGYEQFF. CDR3 coding DNA: TGTGCCAGCAGCGCCTATCCGGGACTAGGCTATGAGCAGTTCTTC.

This clonotype was seen at least ten times. The genes are TRBV20-1 and TRBJ2-7, with TRBD2 matching 13 bases. From germline, CDR1 is DFQATT and CDR2 SNEGSKA (reference sequence). This CDR3 contains 15 residues. V dropped 6 bases and J dropped 2; count of bases not matched to a gene: 7. The CDR3 is CSASGLAGVTYEQYF. The CDR3 DNA sequence: TGCAGTGCCTCTGGACTAGCGGGAGTTACCTACGAGCAGTACTTC.

This clonotype occurred a few times. V gene TRBV11-3 combines with J gene TRBJ2-3; D is possibly TRBD1 or TRBD2 (6 bases each). The CDR3 runs to 14 residues. CDR1 and CDR2 (germline): SGHNT, YENEEA. V lost 6 bases to trimming and J lost 4 bases, with 14 bases between them. The CDR3 region has the DNA TGTGCCAGCAGTCTAAAGGGGGGTCCAGATACGCAGTATTTT. Translation gives CASSLKGGPDTQYF.

There are a few counts of this clonotype. The chain couples TRBV4-3 to TRBJ1-5; 8 positions match TRBD1. V dropped 4 bases and J dropped 3; count of bases not matched to a gene: 5. Germline-derived CDR1 and CDR2 are LGHNA and YSLEER. The CDR3 is 15 amino acids. The CDR3 bases are TGCGCCAGCAGCCCCGGGACAGGTACCAATCAGCCCCAGCATTTT. Its protein is CASSPGTGTNQPQHF.

This clonotype was seen more than once but under ten times. CDR3 amino acids: CASSLPFAGGRYNEQFF. CDR3 in DNA: TGTGCCAGCAGCTTACCTTTTGCGGGAGGGCGCTACAATGAGCAGTTCTTC. The chain is built from TRBV7-2 and TRBJ2-1; the match to TRBD2 covers 9 bases. Germline V CDR1 and CDR2: SGHTA, FQGNSA. The CDR3 has 17 residues. Germline trimming cut 2 bases from V and 3 bases from J; bases unmatched to any gene: 8.

This clonotype occurred many times. The chain carries TRBV2 and TRBJ2-3, with D hard to call. V lost 6 bases and J lost 1, with 11 bases in between. This CDR3 spans 14 amino acids. CDR1 is SNHLY and CDR2 is FYNNEI in the germline V gene. Written as DNA, the CDR3 is TGTGCCAGCAGACGGGTTGGGGGCACAGATACGCAGTATTTT. As protein: CASRRVGGTDTQYF.

The table lists this clonotype with many counts. This chain uses TRBV12-3 or TRBV12-4 with TRBJ2-3; perhaps D is TRBD1 or TRBD2 (5 bases each). This CDR3 comprises 13 residues. Trimming shortened V by 6 bases and J by 5 bases, and 12 bases separated the two germline ends. The CDR3 protein is CASSRDGGDTQYF. CDR3 bases: TGTGCCAGCAGCCGGGACGGAGGAGATACGCAGTATTTT.

This clonotype has at least ten counts. The gene calls are TRBV7-3 and TRBJ1-2, with a tentative D call TRBD1 (6 bases). Looked up from germline, CDR1 is SGHTA and CDR2 is FQGTGA. V was cut by 5 bases and J by 8 bases, with 21 bases left in between. The CDR3 covers 15 residues. Here the CDR3 DNA reads TGTGCCAGCAGCCCCGTTGGCGGGGGCGCGGCCGGCTACACCTTC. Translated: CASSPVGGGAAGYTF.

Ten or more counts support this clonotype. This chain links TRBV30 with TRBJ2-7, with no clear D. CDR1 GTSNPN and CDR2 SVGIG come from the germline V gene (reference sequence). The ends were cut back, 2 bases at V and 5 bases at J, with 16 bases in the middle. The CDR3 runs to 14 residues. The CDR3 DNA is TGTGCCTGGAGTTTGGGGTACGGTACCGACGAGCAGTACTTC. Residues: CAWSLGYGTDEQYF. Full variable domain (outside the CDR3, taken from reference TRBV30 and TRBJ2-7): SQTIHQWPATLVQPVGSPLSLECTVEGTSNPNLYWYRQAAGRGLQLLFYSVGIGQISSEVPQNLSASRPQDRQFILSSKKLLLSDSGFYLCAWSLGYGTDEQYFGPGTRLTVT.

This clonotype was observed at least ten times. The chain couples TRBV2 to TRBJ2-1; possible D gene TRBD1, 5 bases. Germline CDR1 reads SNHLY; CDR2 reads FYNNEI. This CDR3 is built from 12 residues. V was cut by 3 bases and J by 6 bases, with 6 bases left in between. The CDR3 loop reads CASSEGPNEQFF. CDR3 coding DNA: TGTGCCAGCAGTGAGGGGCCCAATGAGCAGTTCTTC.

This clonotype was recorded many times. The chain combines TRBV3-1 with TRBJ2-3; D perhaps matches TRBD2 (5 bases). Germline-derived CDR1 and CDR2 are LGHDT and YNNKEL (reference sequence). This CDR3 is built from 14 residues. V lost 3 bases and J 0 bases, leaving 7 bases between the germline ends. The CDR3 loop reads CASSQRTSTDTQYF. The CDR3 DNA follows: TGTGCCAGCAGCCAGAGGACTAGCACAGATACGCAGTATTTT.

To note about this clonotype: A clone one base away is much larger, so this may be a read error. The chain has TRBV7-9 and TRBJ1-1; D perhaps matches TRBD1 (5 bases). Germline V gene data show CDR1 as SEHNR and CDR2 as FQNEAQ (reference sequence). The CDR3 is 14 residues long. The CDR3 spells CASGLEGFNTEAFF. The CDR3 DNA reads as TGTGCCAGCGGCTTAGAGGGGTTTAACACTGAAGCTTTCTTT.

Many counts were recorded for this clonotype. The chain has TRBV29-1 and TRBJ2-1; TRBD2 is a possible D gene (6 bases). V dropped 2 bases and J dropped 0 bases, with 11 bases sitting between them. The germline gives CDR1 SQVTM, CDR2 ANQGSEA. This CDR3 region has 15 residues. CDR3: CSVEKGGNSYNEQFF. The CDR3 bases are TGCAGCGTTGAAAAAGGCGGGAACTCCTACAATGAGCAGTTCTTC.

A few counts support this clonotype. V is TRBV3-1 and J is TRBJ2-7, with D possibly called TRBD1 or TRBD2 (5 bases each). The CDR3 runs to 16 residues. The V end lost 0 bases, the J end lost 4 bases, and 16 bases lay between the germline ends. Germline assignment: CDR1 LGHDT and CDR2 YNNKEL (reference sequence). This CDR3 reads CASSQDLSGRGYEQYF. The CDR3 DNA sequence: TGTGCCAGCAGCCAAGATCTGTCAGGGCGAGGGTACGAGCAGTACTTC.

The J gene is TRBJ2-5, the V gene TRBV12-5; D is tentatively TRBD1 or TRBD2 (5 bases each). This CDR3 comprises 12 residues. Germline V gives CDR1 LGHNT, CDR2 FRNRAP. Trimming removed 6 bases at V and 9 bases at J, with 14 bases between. For the CDR3, the DNA is TGTGCTAGTGGCCTAGGGGACGGGTCCCAGTACTTC. Its translation: CASGLGDGSQYF.

The J gene is TRBJ2-5, the V gene TRBV28; the D gene is possibly TRBD2 (7 bases). Germline V gives CDR1 MDHEN, CDR2 SYDVKM. Deletions cut 5 bases from V and 4 bases from J, with 17 bases between. The CDR3 consists of 15 residues. The CDR3 region is CASSLGGQGRETQYF. The DNA of the CDR3 is TGTGCCAGCAGTCTGGGGGGGCAAGGTAGAGAGACCCAGTACTTC.

This clonotype was counted only a few times. The V and J genes are TRBV20-1 and TRBJ2-5; TRBD2 might be the D (5 bases). Germline V CDR1 and CDR2: DFQATT, SNEGSKA (reference sequence). The V gene lost 0 bases and the J gene lost 3 bases, with 14 bases spanning the gap. CDR3 length: 15 residues. As DNA, the CDR3 is TGCAGTGCTAGAGATAGCCGGACTGTTGAAGAGACCCAGTACTTC. This codes for CSARDSRTVEETQYF.

This clonotype showed up many times. The rearrangement uses TRBV12-3 or TRBV12-4 and TRBJ1-2; 7 nucleotides match TRBD1. The CDR3 contains 14 residues. V lost 6 bases to trimming and J lost 4 bases; unmatched junction nucleotides: 8. The CDR3: CASRATAGGYGYTF. The CDR3 DNA is TGTGCCAGCAGGGCCACGGCAGGGGGCTATGGCTACACCTTC.

This clonotype was picked up a small number of times. The J gene is TRBJ1-1, the V gene TRBV10-3; TRBD1 aligns across 8 bases. CDR1 ENHRY and CDR2 SYGVKD come from the germline V gene. This CDR3 region has 14 residues. Trimming removed 10 bases from V and 1 base from J; junction bases left unmatched: 8. CDR3 sequence: CATTGAAGNTEAFF. The DNA of the CDR3 is TGTGCCACGACAGGGGCCGCCGGGAACACTGAAGCTTTCTTT.

This clonotype was detected ten times or more. This chain links TRBV2 with TRBJ1-5, with TRBD1 matching over 8 bases. This CDR3 contains 14 residues. CDR1 is SNHLY, CDR2 FYNNEI, per germline. The trim removed 6 bases at V and 5 bases at J, leaving 6 bases unmatched. CDR3 in amino acids: CASRYRTGYQPQHF. In nucleotides, the CDR3 is TGTGCCAGCAGATACAGGACAGGGTATCAGCCCCAGCATTTT.

In this sample, this clonotype turned up many times. The chain links TRBV28 to TRBJ2-1, with TRBD1 matching over 8 bases. The CDR3 has 16 amino acids. Germline V gives CDR1 MDHEN, CDR2 SYDVKM. V lost 5 bases and J lost 9; bases outside the gene matches: 15. CDR3 DNA: TGTGCCAGCAGTACTCTACGGACAGGGACGACAAGTGAGCAGTTCTTC. This encodes CASSTLRTGTTSEQFF.

This clonotype was seen only a few times. CDR3 residues: CATSRQGVAGELFF. The CDR3 DNA sequence: TGTGCCACCAGCAGACAGGGTGTAGCCGGGGAGCTGTTTTTT. The chain combines TRBV15 with TRBJ2-2; D possibly corresponds to TRBD1 (5 bases). This CDR3 spans 14 amino acids. The germline CDR1 and CDR2 sequences are LNHNV and YYDKDF (reference sequence). Trimming pared 2 bases from V and 6 bases from J, leaving 10 bases between.

This chain links TRBV20-1 with TRBJ2-3; 11 positions match TRBD2. The CDR3 is made up of 16 amino acids. Germline assignment: CDR1 DFQATT and CDR2 SNEGSKA (reference sequence). J gave up 4 bases and V 1 base, and 7 bases lay outside the gene matches. CDR3: CSARVITSGSADTQYF. The CDR3 DNA follows: TGCAGTGCTAGAGTCATCACTAGCGGGAGCGCAGATACGCAGTATTTT.

The chain links TRBV19 to TRBJ1-4; maybe TRBD1 (5 bases). Germline loops: CDR1 LNHDA, CDR2 SQIVND (reference sequence). The V gene lost 6 bases and the J gene lost 7 bases, with 12 bases spanning the gap. CDR3 length: 13 amino acids. For the CDR3, the DNA is TGTGCCAGTAGGCAGGGATGGCGTGAAAAACTGTTTTTT. Protein product: CASRQGWREKLFF.

V and J are TRBV5-4 and TRBJ1-5, with a weak D call TRBD1 (6 bases). The V end lost 0 bases, the J end lost 4 bases, and 8 bases lay between the germline ends. This CDR3 region has 14 residues. Germline lookup yields CDR1 SGHNT and CDR2 YYREEE (reference sequence). CDR3 nucleotides: TGTGCCAGCAGCTTGGACAGGGCGAATCAGCCCCAGCATTTT. As protein: CASSLDRANQPQHF.

V usage is TRBV7-3 and J usage is TRBJ2-5; D gene uncertain. Germline V gives CDR1 SGHTA, CDR2 FQGTGA. Trimming took off 2 bases at V and 0 bases at J, with 7 bases between the two ends. CDR3 length: 14 amino acids. The CDR3 loop reads CASSLLPNQETQYF. The CDR3 DNA reads TGTGCCAGCAGCTTACTCCCGAACCAAGAGACCCAGTACTTC.

This clonotype occurred many times. The V and J genes are TRBV2 and TRBJ2-5; 7 bases are a match to TRBD2. Unmatched junction bases numbered 9, after V lost 2 bases and J lost 3 bases. The germline CDR1 and CDR2 sequences are SNHLY and FYNNEI. The CDR3 is made up of 16 amino acids. CDR3 DNA sequence: TGTGCCAGCAGTGAATTGGCTAGCGGATCCGAAGAGACCCAGTACTTC. Amino acid sequence: CASSELASGSEETQYF.